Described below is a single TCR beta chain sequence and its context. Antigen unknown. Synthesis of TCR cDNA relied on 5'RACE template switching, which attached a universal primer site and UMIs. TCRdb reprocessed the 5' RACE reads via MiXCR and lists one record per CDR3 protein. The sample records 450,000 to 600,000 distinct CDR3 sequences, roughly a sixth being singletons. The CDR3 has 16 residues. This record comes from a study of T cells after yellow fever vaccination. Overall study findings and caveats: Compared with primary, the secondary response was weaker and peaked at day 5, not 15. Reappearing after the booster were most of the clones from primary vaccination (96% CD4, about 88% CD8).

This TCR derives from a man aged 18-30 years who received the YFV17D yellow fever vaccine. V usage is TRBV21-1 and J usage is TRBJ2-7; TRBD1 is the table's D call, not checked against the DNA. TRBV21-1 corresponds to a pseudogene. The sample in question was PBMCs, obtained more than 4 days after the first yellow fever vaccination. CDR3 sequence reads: CASSKVGQGVAYEQYV. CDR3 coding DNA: TGTGCCAGCAGCAAAGTTGGACAGGGGGTGGCCTACGAGCAGTACGTC.